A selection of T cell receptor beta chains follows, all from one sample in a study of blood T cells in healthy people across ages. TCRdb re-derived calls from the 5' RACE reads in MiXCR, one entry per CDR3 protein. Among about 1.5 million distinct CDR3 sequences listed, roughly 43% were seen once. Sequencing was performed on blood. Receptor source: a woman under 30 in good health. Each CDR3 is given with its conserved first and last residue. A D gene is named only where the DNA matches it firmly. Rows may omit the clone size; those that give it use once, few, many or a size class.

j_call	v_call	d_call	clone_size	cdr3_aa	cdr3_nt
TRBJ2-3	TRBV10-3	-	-	CAIRGSDLPTDTQYF	TGTGCCATCAGGGGGAGCGACCTCCCTACAGATACGCAGTATTTT
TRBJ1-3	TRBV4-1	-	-	CASSQQPLGGNTIYF	TGCGCCAGCAGCCAACAGCCTCTAGGTGGAAACACCATATATTTT
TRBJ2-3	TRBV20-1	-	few	CSAARGAQSTDTQYF	TGCAGTGCCGCACGGGGGGCCCAAAGCACAGATACGCAGTATTTT
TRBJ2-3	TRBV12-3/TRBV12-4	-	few	CASRAVSSTDTQYF	TGTGCCAGCAGGGCGGTATCTAGCACAGATACGCAGTATTTT
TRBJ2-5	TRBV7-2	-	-	CASRREQETQYF	TGTGCCAGCAGAAGGGAACAAGAGACCCAGTACTTC
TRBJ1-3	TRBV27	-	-	CASSITQPNSGNTIYF	TGTGCCAGCAGCATAACTCAGCCTAACTCTGGAAACACCATATATTTT
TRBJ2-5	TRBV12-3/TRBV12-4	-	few	CASTWDVYEQYF	TGTGCCAGCACCTGGGATGTGTATGAGCAGTACTTC
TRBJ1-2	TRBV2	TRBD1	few	CASSEDTWTGGDGYTF	TGTGCCAGCAGTGAAGACACGTGGACAGGGGGCGATGGCTACACCTTC
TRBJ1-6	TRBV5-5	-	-	CASSQNYNSPLHF	TGTGCCAGCAGCCAAAACTATAATTCACCCCTCCACTTT
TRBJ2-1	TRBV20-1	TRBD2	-	CSATLAVSYNEQFF	TGCAGTGCCACACTAGCGGTCAGCTACAATGAGCAGTTCTTC
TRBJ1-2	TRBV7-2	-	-	CASSLAREAGYTF	TGTGCCAGCAGCTTAGCCAGGGAGGCTGGCTACACCTTC
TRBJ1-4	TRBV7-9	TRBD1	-	CASSLVPPRTGEKLFF	TGTGCCAGCAGCTTAGTCCCTCCTAGGACAGGCGAGAAACTGTTTTTT
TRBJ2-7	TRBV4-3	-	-	CASSQNWGSYYEQYF	TGCGCCAGCAGCCAGAACTGGGGATCCTACTACGAGCAGTACTTC
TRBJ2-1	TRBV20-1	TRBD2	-	CSARDMTSGGYNEQFF	TGCAGTGCTAGAGATATGACTAGCGGGGGCTACAATGAGCAGTTCTTC
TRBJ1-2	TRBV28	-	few	CASNPGSLNYGYTF	TGTGCCAGCAACCCCGGGAGCCTAAACTATGGCTACACCTTC
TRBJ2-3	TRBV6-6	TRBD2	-	CASRTLAGAADTQYF	TGTGCCAGCAGAACACTAGCGGGAGCGGCAGATACGCAGTATTTT
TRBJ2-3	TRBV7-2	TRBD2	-	CASSSSPGLITDTQYF	TGTGCCAGCAGCTCCTCACCGGGACTAATAACAGATACGCAGTATTTT
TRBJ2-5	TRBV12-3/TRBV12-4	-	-	CASSLGSNLGTQYF	TGTGCCAGCAGTTTAGGGTCGAATCTCGGGACCCAGTACTTC